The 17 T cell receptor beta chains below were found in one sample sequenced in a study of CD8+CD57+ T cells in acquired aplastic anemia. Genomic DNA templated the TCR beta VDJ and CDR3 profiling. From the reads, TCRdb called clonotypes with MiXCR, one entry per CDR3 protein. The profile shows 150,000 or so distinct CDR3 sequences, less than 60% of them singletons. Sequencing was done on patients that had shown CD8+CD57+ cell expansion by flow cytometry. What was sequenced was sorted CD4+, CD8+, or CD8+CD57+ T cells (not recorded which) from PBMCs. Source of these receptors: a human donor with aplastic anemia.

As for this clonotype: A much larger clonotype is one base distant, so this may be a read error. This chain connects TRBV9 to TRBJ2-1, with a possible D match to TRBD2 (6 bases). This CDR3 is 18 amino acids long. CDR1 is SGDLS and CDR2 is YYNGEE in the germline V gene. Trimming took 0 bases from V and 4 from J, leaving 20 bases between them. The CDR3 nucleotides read TGTGCCAGCAGCGTAGGAACTAGCAGGACGTGGACGTACAATGAGCAGTTCTTC. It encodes CASSVGTSRTWTYNEQFF.

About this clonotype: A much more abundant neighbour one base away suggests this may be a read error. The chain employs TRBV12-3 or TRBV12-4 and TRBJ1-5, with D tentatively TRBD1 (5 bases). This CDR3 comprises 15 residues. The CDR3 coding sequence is TGTGCCAGCTCCGGGGGGGGTTATAGCAGTCAGCCCCAGCATTTT. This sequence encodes CASSGGGYSSQPQHF.

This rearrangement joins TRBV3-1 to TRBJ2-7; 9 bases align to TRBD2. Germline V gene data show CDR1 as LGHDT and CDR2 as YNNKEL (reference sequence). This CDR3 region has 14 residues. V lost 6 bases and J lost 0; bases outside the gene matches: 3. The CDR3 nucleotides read TGTGCCAGCAGACCTAGCGGGGACTCCTACGAGCAGTACTTC. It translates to CASRPSGDSYEQYF.

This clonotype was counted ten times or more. The CDR3 DNA sequence: TGTGCCATCAGTGCCGGGACTAGGGACAATGAGCAGTTCTTC. Protein: CAISAGTRDNEQFF. V is TRBV10-3 and J is TRBJ2-1, with 8 nucleotides matching TRBD2. CDR3 size: 14 residues. The germline gives CDR1 ENHRY, CDR2 SYGVKD. The trim removed 4 bases at V and 5 bases at J, leaving 4 bases unmatched.

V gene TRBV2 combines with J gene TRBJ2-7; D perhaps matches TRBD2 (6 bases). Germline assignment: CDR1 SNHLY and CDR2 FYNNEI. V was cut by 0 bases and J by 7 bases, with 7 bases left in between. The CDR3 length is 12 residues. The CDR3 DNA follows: TGTGCCAGCAGTGAAGCGGGGGGAGAGCAGTACTTC. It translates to CASSEAGGEQYF.

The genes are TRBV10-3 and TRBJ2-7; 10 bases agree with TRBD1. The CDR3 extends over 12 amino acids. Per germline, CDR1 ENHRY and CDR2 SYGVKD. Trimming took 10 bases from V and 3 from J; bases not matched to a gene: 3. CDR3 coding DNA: TGTGCCAGCCGGACAGGGGGCTACGAGCAGTACGTC. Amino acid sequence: CASRTGGYEQYV.

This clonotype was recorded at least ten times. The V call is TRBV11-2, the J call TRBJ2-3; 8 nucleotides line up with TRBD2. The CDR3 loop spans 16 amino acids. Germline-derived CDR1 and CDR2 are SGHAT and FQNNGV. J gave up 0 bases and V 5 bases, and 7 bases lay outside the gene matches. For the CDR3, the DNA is TGTGCCAGCAGCCCAGGCGGGGGGCCAAGCACAGATACGCAGTATTTT. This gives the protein CASSPGGGPSTDTQYF.

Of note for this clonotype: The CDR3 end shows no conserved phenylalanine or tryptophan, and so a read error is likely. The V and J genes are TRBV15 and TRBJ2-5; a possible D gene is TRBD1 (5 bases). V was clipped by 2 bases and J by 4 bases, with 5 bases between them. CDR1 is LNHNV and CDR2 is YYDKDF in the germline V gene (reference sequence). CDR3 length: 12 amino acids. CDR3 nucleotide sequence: TGTGCCACCAGCAGAAGGGGAGAGACCCAGTACCTC. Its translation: CATSRRGETQYL.

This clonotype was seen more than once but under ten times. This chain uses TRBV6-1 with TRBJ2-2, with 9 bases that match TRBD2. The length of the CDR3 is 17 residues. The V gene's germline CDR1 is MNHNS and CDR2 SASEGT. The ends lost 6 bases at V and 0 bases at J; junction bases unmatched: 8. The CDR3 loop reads CASSLLAGNANTGELFF. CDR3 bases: TGTGCCAGCAGCCTACTAGCGGGCAACGCGAACACCGGGGAGCTGTTTTTT.

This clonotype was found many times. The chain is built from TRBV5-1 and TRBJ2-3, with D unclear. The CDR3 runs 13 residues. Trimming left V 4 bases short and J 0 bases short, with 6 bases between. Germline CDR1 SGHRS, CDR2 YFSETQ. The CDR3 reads CASSGISTDTQYF. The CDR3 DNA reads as TGCGCCAGCAGCGGAATAAGCACAGATACGCAGTATTTT.

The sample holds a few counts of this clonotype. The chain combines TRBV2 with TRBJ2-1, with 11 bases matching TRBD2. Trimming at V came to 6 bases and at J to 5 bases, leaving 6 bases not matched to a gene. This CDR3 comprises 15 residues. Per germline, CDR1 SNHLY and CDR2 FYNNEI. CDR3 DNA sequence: TGTGCCAGCAGCCATATAGCGGGAGGGAACAATGAGCAGTTCTTC. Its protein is CASSHIAGGNNEQFF.

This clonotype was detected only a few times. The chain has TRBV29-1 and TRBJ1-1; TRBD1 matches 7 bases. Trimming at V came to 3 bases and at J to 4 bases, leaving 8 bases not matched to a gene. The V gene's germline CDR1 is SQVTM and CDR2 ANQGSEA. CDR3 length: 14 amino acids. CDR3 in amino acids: CSVDNTGAGTEAFF. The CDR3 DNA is TGCAGCGTTGATAATACAGGGGCCGGCACTGAAGCTTTCTTT.

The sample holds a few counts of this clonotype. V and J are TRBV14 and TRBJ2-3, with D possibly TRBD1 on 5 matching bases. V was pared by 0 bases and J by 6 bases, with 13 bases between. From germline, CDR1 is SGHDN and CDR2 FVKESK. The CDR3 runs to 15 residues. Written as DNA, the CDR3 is TGTGCCAGCAGCCAAGACCCCACAGGAGTCGATACGCAGTATTTT. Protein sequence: CASSQDPTGVDTQYF.

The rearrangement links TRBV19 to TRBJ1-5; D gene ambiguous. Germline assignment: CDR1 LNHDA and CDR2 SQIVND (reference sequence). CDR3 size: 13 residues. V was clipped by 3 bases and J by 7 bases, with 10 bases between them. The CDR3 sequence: CASSIFAVQPQHF. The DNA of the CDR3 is TGTGCCAGTAGTATTTTCGCAGTACAGCCCCAGCATTTT.

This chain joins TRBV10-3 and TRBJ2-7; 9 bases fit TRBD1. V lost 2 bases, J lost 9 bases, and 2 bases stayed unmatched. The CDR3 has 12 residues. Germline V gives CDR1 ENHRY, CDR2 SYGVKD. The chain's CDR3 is CAISETDRGQYF. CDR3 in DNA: TGTGCCATCAGTGAGACGGACAGGGGGCAGTACTTC.

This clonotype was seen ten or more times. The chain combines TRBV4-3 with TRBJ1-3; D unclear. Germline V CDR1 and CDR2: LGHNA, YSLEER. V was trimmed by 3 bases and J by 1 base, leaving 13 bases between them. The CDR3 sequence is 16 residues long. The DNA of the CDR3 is TGCGCCAGCAGCCAGACATCTTCGGGGTCTGGAAACACCATATATTTT. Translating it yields CASSQTSSGSGNTIYF.

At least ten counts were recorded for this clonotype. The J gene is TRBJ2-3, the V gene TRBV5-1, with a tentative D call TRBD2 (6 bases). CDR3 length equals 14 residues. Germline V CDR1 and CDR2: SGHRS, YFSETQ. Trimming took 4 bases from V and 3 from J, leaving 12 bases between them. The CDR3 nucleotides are TGCGCCAGCAGCCCGGGACTTTCGACAGATACGCAGTATTTT. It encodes CASSPGLSTDTQYF.